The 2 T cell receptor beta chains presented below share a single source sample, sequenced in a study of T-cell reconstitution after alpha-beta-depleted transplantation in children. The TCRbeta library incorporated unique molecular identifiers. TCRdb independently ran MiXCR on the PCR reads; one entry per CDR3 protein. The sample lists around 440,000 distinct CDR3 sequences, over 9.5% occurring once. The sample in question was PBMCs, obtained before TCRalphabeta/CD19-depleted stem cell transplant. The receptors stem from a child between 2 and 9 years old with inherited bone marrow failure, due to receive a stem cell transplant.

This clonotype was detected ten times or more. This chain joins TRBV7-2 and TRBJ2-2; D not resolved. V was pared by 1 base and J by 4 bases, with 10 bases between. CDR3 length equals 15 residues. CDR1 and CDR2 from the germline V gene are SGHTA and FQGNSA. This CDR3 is CASSLVRSATGELFF. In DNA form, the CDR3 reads TGTGCCAGCAGCTTAGTTAGGAGTGCCACCGGGGAGCTGTTTTTT.

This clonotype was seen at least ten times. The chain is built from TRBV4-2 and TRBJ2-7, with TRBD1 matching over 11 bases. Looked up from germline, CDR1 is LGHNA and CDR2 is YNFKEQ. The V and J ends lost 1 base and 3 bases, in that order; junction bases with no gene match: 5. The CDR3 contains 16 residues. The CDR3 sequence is CASSQVLGTGGYEQYF. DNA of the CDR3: TGTGCCAGCAGCCAAGTCCTCGGGACAGGGGGCTACGAGCAGTACTTC.